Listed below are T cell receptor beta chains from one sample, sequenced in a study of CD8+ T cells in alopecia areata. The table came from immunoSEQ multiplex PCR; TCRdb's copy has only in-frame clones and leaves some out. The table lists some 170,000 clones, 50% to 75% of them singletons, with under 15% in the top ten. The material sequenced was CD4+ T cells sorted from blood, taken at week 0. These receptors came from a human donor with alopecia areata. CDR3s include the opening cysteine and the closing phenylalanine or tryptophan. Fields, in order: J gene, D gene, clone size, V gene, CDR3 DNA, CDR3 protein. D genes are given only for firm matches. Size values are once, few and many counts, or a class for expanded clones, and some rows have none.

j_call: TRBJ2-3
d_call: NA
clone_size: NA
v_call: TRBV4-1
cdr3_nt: TGCGCCAGCAGCCAAGAACGGACTAGCACAGATACGCAGTATTTT
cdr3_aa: CASSQERTSTDTQYF

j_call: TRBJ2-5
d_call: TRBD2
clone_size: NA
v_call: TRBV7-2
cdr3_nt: TGTGCCAGCAGCTTAATAGCGGGGGCCGTCGAAGCCCAGTACTTC
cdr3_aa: CASSLIAGAVEAQYF

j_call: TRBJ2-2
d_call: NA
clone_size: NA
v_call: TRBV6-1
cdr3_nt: TGTGCCAGCAGTTTGGCCGGGGGGGAGCTGTTTTTT
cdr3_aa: CASSLAGGELFF

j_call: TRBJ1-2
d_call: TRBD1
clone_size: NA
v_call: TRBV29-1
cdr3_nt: TGCAGCGTTGAGAAGGGACAGGCTAACTATGGCTACACCTTC
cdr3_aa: CSVEKGQANYGYTF

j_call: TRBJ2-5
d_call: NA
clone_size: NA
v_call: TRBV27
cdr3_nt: TGTGCCAGCAGTTTACGTACCGAAGGGACCCAGTACTTC
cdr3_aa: CASSLRTEGTQYF

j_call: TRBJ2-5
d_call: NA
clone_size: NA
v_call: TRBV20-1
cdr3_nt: TGCAGTCCCAGGTCGCAAGAGACCCAGTACTTC
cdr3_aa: CSPRSQETQYF

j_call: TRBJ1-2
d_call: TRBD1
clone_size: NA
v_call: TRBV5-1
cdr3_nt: TGCGCCAGCAGCCGAGGCCGGACAGGGACCGGCTACACCTTC
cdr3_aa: CASSRGRTGTGYTF

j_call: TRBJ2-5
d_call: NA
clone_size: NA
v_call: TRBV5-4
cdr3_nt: TGTGCCAGCAGTCTTGACAGCCGGGGGGCGGAGACCCAGTACTTC
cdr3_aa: CASSLDSRGAETQYF

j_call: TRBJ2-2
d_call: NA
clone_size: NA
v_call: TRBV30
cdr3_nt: TGTGCCTGGAAGTGGACCTTGAACACCGGGGAGCTGTTTTTT
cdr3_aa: CAWKWTLNTGELFF

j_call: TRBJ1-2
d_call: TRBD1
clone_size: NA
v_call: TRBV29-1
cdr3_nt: TGCAGCGTTTTGGGACAGGGATATGGCTACACCTTC
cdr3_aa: CSVLGQGYGYTF

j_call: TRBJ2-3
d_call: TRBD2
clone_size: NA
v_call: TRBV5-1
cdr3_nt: TGCGCCAGCACTCGGACTAGCCTAGATACGCAGTATTTT
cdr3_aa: CASTRTSLDTQYF

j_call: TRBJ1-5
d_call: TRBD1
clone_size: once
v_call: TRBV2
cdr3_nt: TGTGCCAGCGTGACAGGGAGGGATCAGCCCCAGCATTTT
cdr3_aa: CASVTGRDQPQHF

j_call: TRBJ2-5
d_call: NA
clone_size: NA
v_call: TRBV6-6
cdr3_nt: TGTGCCAGCAGTTACGGGGGTAATAGGGAGACCCAGTACTTC
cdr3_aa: CASSYGGNRETQYF

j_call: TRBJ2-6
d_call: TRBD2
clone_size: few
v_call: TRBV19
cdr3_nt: TGTGCCAGCTGTCCTGGCGGGGGAGCTGGGGCCAACGTCCTGACTTTC
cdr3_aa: CASCPGGGAGANVLTF

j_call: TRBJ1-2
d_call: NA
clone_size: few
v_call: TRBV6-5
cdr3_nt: TGTGCCAGTTTACCCGGGGTTGGCTATGGCTACACCTTC
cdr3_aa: CASLPGVGYGYTF

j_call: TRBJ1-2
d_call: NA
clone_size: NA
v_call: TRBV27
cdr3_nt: TGTGCCAGCAGTTTATCGCTAAGGGCGGGGTATGGCTACACCTTC
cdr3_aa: CASSLSLRAGYGYTF

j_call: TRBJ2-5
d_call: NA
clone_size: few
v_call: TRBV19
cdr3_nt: TGTGCCAGTAGCCCCGGTCGGGCAGAGACCCAGTACTTC
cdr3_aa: CASSPGRAETQYF

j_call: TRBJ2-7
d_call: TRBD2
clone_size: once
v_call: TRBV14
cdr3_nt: TGTGCCAGCAGCCAAGAACTAGCGGGGTTTGCCTACGAGCAGTACTTC
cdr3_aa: CASSQELAGFAYEQYF

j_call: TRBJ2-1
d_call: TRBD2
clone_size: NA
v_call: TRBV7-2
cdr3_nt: TGTGCCAGCAGCCAAGGGACTAGCGGGGGGCCGGGGAATGAGCAGTTCTTC
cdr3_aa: CASSQGTSGGPGNEQFF

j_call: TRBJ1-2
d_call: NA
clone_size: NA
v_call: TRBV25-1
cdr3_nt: TGTGCCAGCAGTGAAAGGGATTATGGCTACACCTTC
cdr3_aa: CASSERDYGYTF

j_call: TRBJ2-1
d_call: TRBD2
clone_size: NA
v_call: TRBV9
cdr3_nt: TGTGCCAGCAGCCAACGTAGCGGGGGGACCTACAATGAGCAGTTCTTC
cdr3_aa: CASSQRSGGTYNEQFF

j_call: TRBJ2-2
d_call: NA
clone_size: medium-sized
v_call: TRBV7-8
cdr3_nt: TGTGCCAGCAGCTTAGCGTTAGTGAACACCGGGGAGCTGTTTTTT
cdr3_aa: CASSLALVNTGELFF

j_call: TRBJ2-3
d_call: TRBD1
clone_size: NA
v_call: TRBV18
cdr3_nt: TGTGCCAGCTCACCCGGACAGGGGCCCCCAGATACGCAGTATTTT
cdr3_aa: CASSPGQGPPDTQYF

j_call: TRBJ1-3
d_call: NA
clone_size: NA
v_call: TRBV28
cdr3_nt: TGTGCCAGCAGTTCCACCGGGGTAGCTGGAAACACCATATATTTT
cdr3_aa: CASSSTGVAGNTIYF

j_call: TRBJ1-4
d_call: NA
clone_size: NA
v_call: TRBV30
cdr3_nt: TGTGCCTGGAGTAGGGTAAGGACACCCTCAGCGGATGAAAAACTGTTTTTT
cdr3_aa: CAWSRVRTPSADEKLFF

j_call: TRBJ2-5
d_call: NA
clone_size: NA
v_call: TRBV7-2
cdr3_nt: TGTGCCAGCAGCTTAGGGGGTAGGCAAGAGACCCAGTACTTC
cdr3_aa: CASSLGGRQETQYF

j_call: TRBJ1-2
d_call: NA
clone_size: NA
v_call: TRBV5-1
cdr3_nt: TGCGCCAGCAGCTTGGGGCAGAACTATGGCTACACCTTC
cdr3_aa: CASSLGQNYGYTF

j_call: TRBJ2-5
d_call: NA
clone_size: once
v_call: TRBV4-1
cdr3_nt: TGCGCCAGCTGGGCGAGGTGGGGGGTACAAGAGACCCAGTACTTC
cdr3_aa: CASWARWGVQETQYF

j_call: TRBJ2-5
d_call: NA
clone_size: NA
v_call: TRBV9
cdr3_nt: TGTGCCAGCAGCGTCGACGCTGGAAGGGAGACCCAGTACTTC
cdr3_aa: CASSVDAGRETQYF

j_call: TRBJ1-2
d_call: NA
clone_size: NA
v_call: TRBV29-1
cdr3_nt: TGCAGCGTTGCGGCGTCGGCAGGGGCCATCCCCTATGGCTACACCTTC
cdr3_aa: CSVAASAGAIPYGYTF

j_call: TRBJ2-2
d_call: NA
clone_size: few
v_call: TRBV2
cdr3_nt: TGTGCCAGCGCCGGGGAAACCGGGGAGCTGTTTTTT
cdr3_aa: CASAGETGELFF

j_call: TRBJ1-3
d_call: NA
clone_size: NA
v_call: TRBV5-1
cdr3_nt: TGCGCCAGCAGCCTCCGAGGTGGTTCTGGAAACACCATATATTTT
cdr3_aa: CASSLRGGSGNTIYF

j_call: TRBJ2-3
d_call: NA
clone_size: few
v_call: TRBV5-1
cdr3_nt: TGCGCCAGCAGCTTTCGACAGAGCACAGATACGCAGTATTTT
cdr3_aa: CASSFRQSTDTQYF

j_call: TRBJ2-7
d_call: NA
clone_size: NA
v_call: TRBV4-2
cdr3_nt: TGTGCCAGCAGCCAACCTCCCTACGAGCAGTACTTC
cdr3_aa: CASSQPPYEQYF

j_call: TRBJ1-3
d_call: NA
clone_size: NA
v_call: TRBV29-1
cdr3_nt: TGCAGCGTTGTTGTGAGAGGTGTCGCTGGAAACACCATATATTTT
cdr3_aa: CSVVVRGVAGNTIYF

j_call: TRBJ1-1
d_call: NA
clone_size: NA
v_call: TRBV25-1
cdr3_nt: TGTGCCAGCAGTGAAACGGGACACTTGAACACTGAAGCTTTCTTT
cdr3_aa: CASSETGHLNTEAFF

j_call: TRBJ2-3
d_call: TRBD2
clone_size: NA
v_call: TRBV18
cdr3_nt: TGTGCCAGCTCCCAATGGACTAGCGGGGGAACAGATACGCAGTATTTT
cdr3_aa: CASSQWTSGGTDTQYF

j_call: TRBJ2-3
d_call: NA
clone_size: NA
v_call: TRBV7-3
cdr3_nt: TGTGCCGGCACTCCAGGGCCTAGTTCCACGCAGTATTTT
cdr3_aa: CAGTPGPSSTQYF

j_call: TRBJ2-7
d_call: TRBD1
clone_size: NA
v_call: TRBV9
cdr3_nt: TGTGCCAGCAGCGTCGGGACAGGGACTACGAGGCAGTACTTC
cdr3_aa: CASSVGTGTTRQYF

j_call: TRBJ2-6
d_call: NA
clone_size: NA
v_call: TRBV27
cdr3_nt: TGTGCCAGCAGCTTAATGGGGGTCTTAAGCTCTGGGGCCAACGTCCTGACTTTC
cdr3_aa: CASSLMGVLSSGANVLTF

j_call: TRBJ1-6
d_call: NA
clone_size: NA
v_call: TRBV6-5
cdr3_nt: TGTGCCAGCAGACCCGGGACACGGGTTAATTCACCCCTCCACTTT
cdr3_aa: CASRPGTRVNSPLHF

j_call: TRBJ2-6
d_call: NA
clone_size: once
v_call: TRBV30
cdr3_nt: TGTGCCTGGAGTGTAAGGAGCAGGGGTCCAGGAGCTGGGGCCAACGTCCTGACTTTC
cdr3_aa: CAWSVRSRGPGAGANVLTF

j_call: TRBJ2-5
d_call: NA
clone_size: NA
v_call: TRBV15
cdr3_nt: TGTGCCACCAGCTTACCCAATCAGCAAGAGACCCAGTACTTC
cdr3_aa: CATSLPNQQETQYF

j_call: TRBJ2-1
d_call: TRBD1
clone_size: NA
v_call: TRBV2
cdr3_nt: TGTGCCAGAACCAGGGGGCAGAGTAATGAGCAGTTCTTC
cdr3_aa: CARTRGQSNEQFF

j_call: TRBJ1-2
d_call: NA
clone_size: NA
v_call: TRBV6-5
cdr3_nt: TGTGCCAGCAGTGACAGAACCTATGGCTACACCTTC
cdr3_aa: CASSDRTYGYTF

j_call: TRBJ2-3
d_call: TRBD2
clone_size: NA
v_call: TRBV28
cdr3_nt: TGTGCCAGCAGTTACCCTAGCGGGGGGACAGATACGCAGTATTTT
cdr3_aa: CASSYPSGGTDTQYF